This T cell receptor beta chain was profiled in a study of cytomegalovirus exposure and HLA in healthy donors. Primers: 60 Vbeta forward and 13 Jbeta reverse. Clones were read by immunoSEQ multiplex PCR, and TCRdb kept only the in-frame ones, dropping some. This sample's clone table lists about 200,000 clones. Germline V gives CDR1 SGHNT, CDR2 YYREEE (reference sequence). V gave up 2 bases and J gave up 5 bases, with 14 bases separating them. The CDR3 sequence is 15 residues long. The receptor's source is a girl aged 2-15 years in good health and CMV-seropositive. The chain links TRBV5-4 to TRBJ2-1; D possibly corresponds to TRBD2 (7 bases). The specimen was PBMCs. The CDR3 loop is CASSLQGLNHNEQFF. The CDR3 DNA is TGTGCCAGCAGCTTACAGGGACTAAACCACAATGAGCAGTTCTTC.